Listed below are T cell receptor beta chains from one sample, sequenced in a study of identical twins. One entry per CDR3 protein, called by TCRdb with MiXCR from the 5' RACE reads. Of some 760,000 distinct CDR3 sequences listed, around a sixth are singletons. The sample was also reused in another study, on T cells expressing NK-cell markers.

Source material: PBMCs. All receptors derive from a young woman in good health. Both conserved end residues are part of each CDR3. The order of the fields is V gene, clone size, J gene, D gene, CDR3 DNA, CDR3 protein. The D gene is left open where the match is weak. Not every row has a clone size; where given, it reads once, few, many or a size class.

v_call: TRBV5-1; clone_size: -; j_call: TRBJ2-1; d_call: -; cdr3_nt: TGCGCCAGCAGCTTGCCCCCACTAACCGATGGGCAGTTCTTC; cdr3_aa: CASSLPPLTDGQFF
v_call: TRBV12-3/TRBV12-4; clone_size: -; j_call: TRBJ2-7; d_call: -; cdr3_nt: TGTGCCAGCAGTTTTCGCGGCCAGTTCTACGAGCAGTACTTC; cdr3_aa: CASSFRGQFYEQYF
v_call: TRBV5-5; clone_size: few; j_call: TRBJ2-3; d_call: -; cdr3_nt: TGTGCCAGCAGCGTGGCCCCGGGACGAAGCACAGATACGCAGTATTTT; cdr3_aa: CASSVAPGRSTDTQYF
v_call: TRBV6-2/TRBV6-3; clone_size: few; j_call: TRBJ2-2; d_call: TRBD2; cdr3_nt: TGTGCCAGCAGTTACGCGGCGGGGGGGCACGGGGAGCTGTTTTTT; cdr3_aa: CASSYAAGGHGELFF
v_call: TRBV7-7; clone_size: -; j_call: TRBJ2-5; d_call: -; cdr3_nt: TGTGCCAGCAGCACACTAGACTCCCGGGAGACCCAGTACTTC; cdr3_aa: CASSTLDSRETQYF
v_call: TRBV10-3; clone_size: few; j_call: TRBJ1-1; d_call: -; cdr3_nt: TGTGCCATCAGTGAGATGGGCACTGAAGCTTTCTTT; cdr3_aa: CAISEMGTEAFF
v_call: TRBV20-1; clone_size: many; j_call: TRBJ1-1; d_call: -; cdr3_nt: TGCAGTGCTCTAGACGTCCAGAACACTGAAGCTTTCTTT; cdr3_aa: CSALDVQNTEAFF
v_call: TRBV10-3; clone_size: few; j_call: TRBJ1-5; d_call: TRBD1; cdr3_nt: TGTGCCATCAGCAGGGGGAGTAATCAGCCCCAGCATTTT; cdr3_aa: CAISRGSNQPQHF
v_call: TRBV24-1; clone_size: -; j_call: TRBJ2-3; d_call: TRBD1; cdr3_nt: TGTGCCACCAGTGAGACCGGGACAGGGGTCACAGATACGCAGTATTTT; cdr3_aa: CATSETGTGVTDTQYF
v_call: TRBV7-2; clone_size: few; j_call: TRBJ2-7; d_call: -; cdr3_nt: TGTGCCAGCAGCTTAAATGCCTTCTACGAGCAGTACTTC; cdr3_aa: CASSLNAFYEQYF
v_call: TRBV2; clone_size: once; j_call: TRBJ1-5; d_call: -; cdr3_nt: TGTGCCAGCCGGACACATAGCAATCAGCCCCAGCATTTT; cdr3_aa: CASRTHSNQPQHF
v_call: TRBV3-1; clone_size: few; j_call: TRBJ1-3; d_call: -; cdr3_nt: TGTGCCAGCGAATTGAGAAACACCATATATTTT; cdr3_aa: CASELRNTIYF
v_call: TRBV27; clone_size: -; j_call: TRBJ2-3; d_call: -; cdr3_nt: TGTGCCAGCAGTTTATTACAGGGTTGGGATACGCAGTATTTT; cdr3_aa: CASSLLQGWDTQYF
v_call: TRBV11-2; clone_size: -; j_call: TRBJ1-2; d_call: TRBD1; cdr3_nt: TGTGCCAGCAGCTTAGAGGGACAGGGGGCCTATGGCTACACCTTC; cdr3_aa: CASSLEGQGAYGYTF
v_call: TRBV3-1; clone_size: once; j_call: TRBJ2-3; d_call: TRBD2; cdr3_nt: TGTGCCAGCAGTCCACGGGGGGAGTGGGCAGATACGCAGTATTTT; cdr3_aa: CASSPRGEWADTQYF
v_call: TRBV7-8; clone_size: -; j_call: TRBJ2-2; d_call: TRBD1; cdr3_nt: TGTGCCAGCAGCCGGACGGGACAGGGTATCGCCGGGGAGCTGTTTTTT; cdr3_aa: CASSRTGQGIAGELFF
v_call: TRBV5-1; clone_size: few; j_call: TRBJ1-1; d_call: TRBD1; cdr3_nt: TGCGCCAGCAGCCCAGCTCCGGGACAGACCACTGAAGCTTTCTTT; cdr3_aa: CASSPAPGQTTEAFF
v_call: TRBV7-9; clone_size: few; j_call: TRBJ1-1; d_call: TRBD1; cdr3_nt: TGTGCCAGCAGCCTACAGGGGTTTGGTCCTGAAGCTTTCTTT; cdr3_aa: CASSLQGFGPEAFF
v_call: TRBV13; clone_size: -; j_call: TRBJ2-7; d_call: -; cdr3_nt: TGTGCCAGCAGCAGAACCCGGACCGGCTACGAGCAGTACTTC; cdr3_aa: CASSRTRTGYEQYF
v_call: TRBV9; clone_size: few; j_call: TRBJ1-5; d_call: -; cdr3_nt: TGTGCCAGCAGCGTAGGGGGGGGGGATCAGCCCCAGCATTTT; cdr3_aa: CASSVGGGDQPQHF
v_call: TRBV20-1; clone_size: -; j_call: TRBJ2-2; d_call: -; cdr3_nt: TGCAGTGCTAGAGATCGAGGGGCCACCGGGGAGCTGTTTTTT; cdr3_aa: CSARDRGATGELFF
v_call: TRBV7-8; clone_size: many; j_call: TRBJ2-3; d_call: -; cdr3_nt: TGTGCCAGCAGCCCAAGGATAGGCACAGATACGCAGTATTTT; cdr3_aa: CASSPRIGTDTQYF
v_call: TRBV20-1; clone_size: few; j_call: TRBJ1-3; d_call: -; cdr3_nt: TGCAGTGCTACTCGGTCCTTGGGAAACACCATATATTTT; cdr3_aa: CSATRSLGNTIYF
v_call: TRBV3-1; clone_size: -; j_call: TRBJ1-5; d_call: -; cdr3_nt: TGTGCCAGCAGCCCACGGGGAGGGTGGCGGCCCCAGCATTTT; cdr3_aa: CASSPRGGWRPQHF
v_call: TRBV12-3/TRBV12-4; clone_size: many; j_call: TRBJ1-6; d_call: -; cdr3_nt: TGTGCCAGCAGTTTACAGGCTAATTCACCCCTCCACTTT; cdr3_aa: CASSLQANSPLHF
v_call: TRBV7-6; clone_size: -; j_call: TRBJ2-7; d_call: TRBD2; cdr3_nt: TGTGCCAGCAGCCTACCATTGGGGGGGGGATCCTACGAGCAGTACTTC; cdr3_aa: CASSLPLGGGSYEQYF
v_call: TRBV9; clone_size: few; j_call: TRBJ2-3; d_call: -; cdr3_nt: TGTGCCAGCAGCGTAACATGGGACCACGTCACAGATACGCAGTATTTT; cdr3_aa: CASSVTWDHVTDTQYF
v_call: TRBV6-5; clone_size: many; j_call: TRBJ1-5; d_call: -; cdr3_nt: TGTGCCAGCAGTTACTCCCTCGACATGGGCAATCAGCCCCAGCATTTT; cdr3_aa: CASSYSLDMGNQPQHF
v_call: TRBV7-6; clone_size: -; j_call: TRBJ2-3; d_call: TRBD2; cdr3_nt: TGTGCCAGCAGCCCACACCCGACTAGCGGGGGGGTGGGTACGCAGTATTTT; cdr3_aa: CASSPHPTSGGVGTQYF
v_call: TRBV20-1; clone_size: many; j_call: TRBJ2-7; d_call: TRBD2; cdr3_nt: TGCAGTGCTAGTCTAGCGGGAGGGCCGAATAGCTACGAGCAGTACTTC; cdr3_aa: CSASLAGGPNSYEQYF
v_call: TRBV9; clone_size: few; j_call: TRBJ1-1; d_call: -; cdr3_nt: TGTGCCAGCAGCGTAAGTTCAGGCGTCGGTGAAGCTTTCTTT; cdr3_aa: CASSVSSGVGEAFF
v_call: TRBV10-3; clone_size: few; j_call: TRBJ1-2; d_call: -; cdr3_nt: TGTGCCATCAGTGAGTCGAGGAGTAATGGCTACACCTTC; cdr3_aa: CAISESRSNGYTF
v_call: TRBV5-6; clone_size: -; j_call: TRBJ2-1; d_call: -; cdr3_nt: TGTGCCAGTGCGGTGGGGGTGCCCTACAATGAGCAGTTCTTC; cdr3_aa: CASAVGVPYNEQFF
v_call: TRBV29-1; clone_size: -; j_call: TRBJ2-3; d_call: -; cdr3_nt: TGCAGCTCCCCTTTTCTGGGTTCAGAAACGCAGTATTTT; cdr3_aa: CSSPFLGSETQYF
v_call: TRBV6-2/TRBV6-3; clone_size: -; j_call: TRBJ1-5; d_call: TRBD1; cdr3_nt: TGTGCCAGCAGGGGCACAGGGGACGGACAGCCCCAGCATTTT; cdr3_aa: CASRGTGDGQPQHF
v_call: TRBV4-3; clone_size: -; j_call: TRBJ2-1; d_call: TRBD2; cdr3_nt: TGCGCCAGCAGCCAAGACCGAGGACTAGCGGGAGCCAATGAGCAGTTCTTC; cdr3_aa: CASSQDRGLAGANEQFF
v_call: TRBV5-1; clone_size: few; j_call: TRBJ2-7; d_call: TRBD2; cdr3_nt: TGCGCCAGCAGCTTGGTTAGTGGGCCTAGCGGGCCCCCCTACGAGCAGTACTTC; cdr3_aa: CASSLVSGPSGPPYEQYF
v_call: TRBV5-6; clone_size: -; j_call: TRBJ2-7; d_call: TRBD1; cdr3_nt: TGTGCCAGCAACGAGGCCGGGACAGGTTACGAGCAGTACTTC; cdr3_aa: CASNEAGTGYEQYF
v_call: TRBV30; clone_size: few; j_call: TRBJ1-5; d_call: -; cdr3_nt: TGTGCCTGGAGTGTCCAGTACAATCAGCCCCAGCATTTT; cdr3_aa: CAWSVQYNQPQHF
v_call: TRBV5-1; clone_size: many; j_call: TRBJ2-7; d_call: -; cdr3_nt: TGCGCCAGCAGCTTCCCGGGTACCTACGAGCAGTACTTC; cdr3_aa: CASSFPGTYEQYF
v_call: TRBV29-1; clone_size: -; j_call: TRBJ2-5; d_call: -; cdr3_nt: TGCAGCGTTTCAGACACTTACCAAGAGACCCAGTACTTC; cdr3_aa: CSVSDTYQETQYF